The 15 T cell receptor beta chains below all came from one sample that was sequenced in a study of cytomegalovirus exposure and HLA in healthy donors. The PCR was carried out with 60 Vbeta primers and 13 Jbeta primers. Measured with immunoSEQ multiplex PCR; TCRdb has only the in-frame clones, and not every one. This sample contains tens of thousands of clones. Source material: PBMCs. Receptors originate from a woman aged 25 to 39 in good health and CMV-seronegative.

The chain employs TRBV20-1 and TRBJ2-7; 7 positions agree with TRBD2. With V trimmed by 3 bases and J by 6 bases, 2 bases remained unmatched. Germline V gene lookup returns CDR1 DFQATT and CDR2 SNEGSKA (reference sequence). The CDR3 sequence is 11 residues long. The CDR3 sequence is CSARSGGEQYF. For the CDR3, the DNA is TGCAGTGCTAGGTCGGGGGGCGAGCAGTACTTC.

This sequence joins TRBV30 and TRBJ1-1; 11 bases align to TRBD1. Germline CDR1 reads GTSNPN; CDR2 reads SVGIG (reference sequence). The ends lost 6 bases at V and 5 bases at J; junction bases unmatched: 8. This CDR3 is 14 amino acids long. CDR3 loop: CACRGTGGVTEAFF. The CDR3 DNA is TGTGCCTGCCGAGGGACAGGGGGTGTTACTGAAGCTTTCTTT.

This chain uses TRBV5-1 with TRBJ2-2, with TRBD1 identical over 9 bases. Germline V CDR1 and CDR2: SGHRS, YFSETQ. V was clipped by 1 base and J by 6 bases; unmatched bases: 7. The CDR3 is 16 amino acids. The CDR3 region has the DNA TGCGCCAGCAGCTTGACCGGGACAGGGCCCCCCGGGGAGCTGTTTTTT. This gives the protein CASSLTGTGPPGELFF.

CDR3 residues: CASSQDPLGDTNYGYTF. The CDR3 nucleotides are TGTGCCAGCAGCCAAGATCCGTTAGGGGACACTAACTATGGCTACACCTTC. The rearrangement links TRBV4-2 to TRBJ1-2; weak D call: TRBD1 (6 bases). Trimming stripped 0 bases from V and 0 bases from J, with 14 bases between. Germline CDR1 and CDR2: LGHNA and YNFKEQ. The CDR3 length is 17 residues.

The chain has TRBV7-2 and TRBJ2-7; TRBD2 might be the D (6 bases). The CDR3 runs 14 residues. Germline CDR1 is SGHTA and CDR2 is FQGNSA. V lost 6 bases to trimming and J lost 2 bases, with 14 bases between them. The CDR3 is CASRGGGSPYEQYF. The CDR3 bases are TGTGCCAGCAGGGGGGGAGGCAGTCCCTACGAGCAGTACTTC. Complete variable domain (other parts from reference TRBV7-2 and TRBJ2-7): GAGVSQSPSNKVTEKGKDVELRCDPISGHTALYWYRQSLGQGLEFLIYFQGNSAPDKSGLPSDRFSAERTGGSVSTLTIQRTQQEDSAVYLCASRGGGSPYEQYFGPGTRLTVT.

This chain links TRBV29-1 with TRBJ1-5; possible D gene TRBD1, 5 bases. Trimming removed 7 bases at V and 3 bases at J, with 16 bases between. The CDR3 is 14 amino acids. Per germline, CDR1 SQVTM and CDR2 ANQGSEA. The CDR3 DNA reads TGCAGCGCCGTTAGTGGGGGGATCAATCAGCCCCAGCATTTT. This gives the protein CSAVSGGINQPQHF.

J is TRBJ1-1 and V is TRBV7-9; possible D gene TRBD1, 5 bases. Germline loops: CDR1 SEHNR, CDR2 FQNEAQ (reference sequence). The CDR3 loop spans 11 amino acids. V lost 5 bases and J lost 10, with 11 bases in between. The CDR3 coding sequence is TGTGCCAGCAGCCTCGGGGGGTTAGCTTTCTTT. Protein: CASSLGGLAFF.

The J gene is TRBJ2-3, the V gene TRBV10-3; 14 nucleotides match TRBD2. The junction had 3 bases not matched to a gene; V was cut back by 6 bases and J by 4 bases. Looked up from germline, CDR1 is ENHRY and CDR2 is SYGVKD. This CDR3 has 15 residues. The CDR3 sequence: CAISEGLAGADTQYF. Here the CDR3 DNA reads TGTGCCATCAGCGAGGGACTAGCGGGAGCAGATACGCAGTATTTT.

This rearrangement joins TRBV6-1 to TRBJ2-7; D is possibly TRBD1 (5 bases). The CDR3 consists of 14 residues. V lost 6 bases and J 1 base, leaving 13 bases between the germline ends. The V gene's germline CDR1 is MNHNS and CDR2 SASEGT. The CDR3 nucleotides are TGTGCCAGCAGGCCGACAGTAACTTCCTACGAGCAGTACTTC. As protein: CASRPTVTSYEQYF.

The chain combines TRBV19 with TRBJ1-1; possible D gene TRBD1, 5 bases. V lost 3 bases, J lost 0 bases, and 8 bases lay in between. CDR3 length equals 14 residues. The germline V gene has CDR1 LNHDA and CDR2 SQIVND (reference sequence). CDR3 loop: CASSIGRVNTEAFF. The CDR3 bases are TGTGCCAGTAGTATTGGCAGGGTGAACACTGAAGCTTTCTTT.

The CDR3 region has the DNA TGTGCCAGCAGGGGGACAGGGGAGGGCAATGAGCAGTTCTTC. As protein: CASRGTGEGNEQFF. The V call is TRBV6-4, the J call TRBJ2-1; TRBD1 aligns across 10 bases. Germline V CDR1 and CDR2: MRHNA, SNTAGT. J lost 6 bases, V lost 6 bases, and 5 bases had no gene match. The CDR3 length is 14 residues.

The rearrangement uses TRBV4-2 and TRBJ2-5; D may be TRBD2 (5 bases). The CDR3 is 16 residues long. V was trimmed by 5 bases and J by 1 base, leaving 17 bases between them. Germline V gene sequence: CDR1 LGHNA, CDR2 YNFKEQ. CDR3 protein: CASSNRTENTQETQYF. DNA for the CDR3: TGTGCCAGCAGCAATAGGACTGAAAATACCCAAGAGACCCAGTACTTC.

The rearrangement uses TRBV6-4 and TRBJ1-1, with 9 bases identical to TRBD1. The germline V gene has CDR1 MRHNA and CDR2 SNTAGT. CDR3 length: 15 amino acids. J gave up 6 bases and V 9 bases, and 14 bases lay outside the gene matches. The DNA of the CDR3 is TGTGCCAGTAGACCATGGGACAGGGCCGGGGCTGAAGCTTTCTTT. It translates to CASRPWDRAGAEAFF.

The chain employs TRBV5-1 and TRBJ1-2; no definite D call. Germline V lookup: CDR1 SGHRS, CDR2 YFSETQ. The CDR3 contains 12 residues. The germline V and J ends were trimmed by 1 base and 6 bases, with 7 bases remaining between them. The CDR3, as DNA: TGCGCCAGCAGCTTGTACGGGGATGGCTACACCTTC. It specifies CASSLYGDGYTF.

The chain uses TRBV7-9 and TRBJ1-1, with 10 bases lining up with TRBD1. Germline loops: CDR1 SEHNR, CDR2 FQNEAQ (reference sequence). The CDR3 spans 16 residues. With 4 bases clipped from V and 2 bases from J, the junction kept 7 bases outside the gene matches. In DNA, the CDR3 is TGTGCCAGCAGCTCCCCGCGACAGGGGGCAAACACTGAAGCTTTCTTT. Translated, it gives CASSSPRQGANTEAFF.